The 8 T cell receptor beta chains given below trace back to one sample, sequenced in a study of blood T cells in healthy people across ages (dated by TCRdb to between 2014 and 2016). To prepare the library, 5' RACE was applied. TCRdb shows the sequencer as Illumina HiSeq 2500. A second roughly 7 to 11 cycle PCR used a sample-barcoded 5' primer and a J-beta primer mix. In-frame beta chains were kept once TCRdb had trimmed the public reads at Q25 with fastp and called clones with MiXCR. Identical CDR3 proteins give one entry, which carries the most common genes and DNA. Recorded for this sample are 800,000 to 1,300,000 distinct CDR3 sequences; 20% to 25% of them occurred a single time. Around 0.75% of the sample goes to the ten largest clones. The sample was also reused in another study, on T cells of mothers and their children.

Material: blood. All receptors derive from a girl aged 2-10 years in good health.

V usage is TRBV4-1 and J usage is TRBJ2-1; TRBD1 is a possible D gene (5 bases). Germline CDR1 reads MGHRA; CDR2 reads YSYEKL. V was shortened by 4 bases and J by 0 bases, with 22 bases between the two germline ends. The CDR3 has 19 amino acids. CDR3 sequence (DNA): TGCGCCAGCAGCCCTAGGAACAGGCAGGCCCTGAGCTCCTACAATGAGCAGTTCTTC. Translated, it gives CASSPRNRQALSSYNEQFF.

The table lists this clonotype with many counts. CDR3 DNA sequence: TGTGCCAGCAGTCTACTGAACAATGAGCAGTTCTTC. As protein: CASSLLNNEQFF. This chain links TRBV27 with TRBJ2-1; D gene ambiguous. Germline V gives CDR1 MNHEY, CDR2 SMNVEV (reference sequence). Between the trimmed V and J ends, which lost 5 bases and 5 bases, there was a span of 7 bases. CDR3 length: 12 amino acids.

This sequence joins TRBV5-1 and TRBJ2-1; D unclear. CDR3 length equals 13 residues. Trimming took off 8 bases at V and 0 bases at J, with 9 bases between the two ends. Germline CDR1 reads SGHRS; CDR2 reads YFSETQ. The CDR3 sequence is CASVGGSYNEQFF. As DNA, the CDR3 is TGCGCCAGTGTCGGCGGCTCCTACAATGAGCAGTTCTTC. Using reference TRBV5-1 and TRBJ2-1 for the parts outside the CDR3, the full variable domain is KAGVTQTPRYLIKTRGQQVTLSCSPISGHRSVSWYQQTPGQGLQFLFEYFSETQRNKGNFPGRFSGRQFSNSRSEMNVSTLELGDSALYLCASVGGSYNEQFFGPGTRLTVL.

This clonotype has only a few counts. The gene calls are TRBV20-1 and TRBJ2-7; 8 bases fit TRBD2. The junction had 9 bases not matched to a gene; V was cut back by 5 bases and J by 0 bases. Germline V gene sequence: CDR1 DFQATT, CDR2 SNEGSKA (reference sequence). The CDR3 has 15 residues. The CDR3 spells CSAPPSGGASYEQYF. As DNA, the CDR3 is TGCAGTGCTCCTCCTTCCGGGGGGGCCTCCTACGAGCAGTACTTC.

This clonotype came up a few times. The V gene is TRBV3-1, the J gene TRBJ2-3; D gene unclear. CDR1 and CDR2 from the germline V gene are LGHDT and YNNKEL (reference sequence). V was clipped by 0 bases and J by 1 base, with 14 bases between them. This CDR3 is built from 17 residues. The CDR3 here is CASSQDRDITGTDTQYF. The CDR3 DNA reads as TGTGCCAGCAGCCAAGATCGTGACATAACCGGCACAGATACGCAGTATTTT.

In its sample, this clonotype was seen a few times. This rearrangement joins TRBV7-9 to TRBJ2-5; D is possibly TRBD2 (5 bases). Matching the DNA end better, TRBJ2-7 makes the J call doubtful. This CDR3 spans 14 amino acids. Germline loops: CDR1 SEHNR, CDR2 FQNEAQ (reference sequence). This CDR3 is CASSLSGLFYEQYF. The CDR3 DNA sequence: TGTGCCAGCAGCTTATCAGGACTCTTCTACGAGCAGTACTTC.

The J gene is TRBJ2-5, the V gene TRBV7-2, with D perhaps matching TRBD2 (6 bases). Germline CDR1 and CDR2: SGHTA and FQGNSA. The CDR3 runs to 14 residues. Trimming stripped 6 bases from V and 4 bases from J, with 15 bases between. The DNA of the CDR3 is TGTGCCAGCAGTTCCTCGATCGGGGGAGAGACCCAGTACTTC. This sequence encodes CASSSSIGGETQYF. Supplemented by reference TRBV7-2 and TRBJ2-5, the full variable domain reads GAGVSQSPSNKVTEKGKDVELRCDPISGHTALYWYRQSLGQGLEFLIYFQGNSAPDKSGLPSDRFSAERTGGSVSTLTIQRTQQEDSAVYLCASSSSIGGETQYFGPGTRLLVL.

This clonotype has a handful of counts. This chain uses TRBV29-1 with TRBJ1-2, with 7 positions matching TRBD1. After removal of 5 bases from V and 4 bases from J, the junction contained 7 bases not matched to a gene. The CDR3 consists of 13 residues. The V gene's germline CDR1 is SQVTM and CDR2 ANQGSEA. CDR3 protein: CSVRLTGIYGYTF. DNA for the CDR3: TGCAGCGTTAGGCTGACAGGGATCTATGGCTACACCTTC.